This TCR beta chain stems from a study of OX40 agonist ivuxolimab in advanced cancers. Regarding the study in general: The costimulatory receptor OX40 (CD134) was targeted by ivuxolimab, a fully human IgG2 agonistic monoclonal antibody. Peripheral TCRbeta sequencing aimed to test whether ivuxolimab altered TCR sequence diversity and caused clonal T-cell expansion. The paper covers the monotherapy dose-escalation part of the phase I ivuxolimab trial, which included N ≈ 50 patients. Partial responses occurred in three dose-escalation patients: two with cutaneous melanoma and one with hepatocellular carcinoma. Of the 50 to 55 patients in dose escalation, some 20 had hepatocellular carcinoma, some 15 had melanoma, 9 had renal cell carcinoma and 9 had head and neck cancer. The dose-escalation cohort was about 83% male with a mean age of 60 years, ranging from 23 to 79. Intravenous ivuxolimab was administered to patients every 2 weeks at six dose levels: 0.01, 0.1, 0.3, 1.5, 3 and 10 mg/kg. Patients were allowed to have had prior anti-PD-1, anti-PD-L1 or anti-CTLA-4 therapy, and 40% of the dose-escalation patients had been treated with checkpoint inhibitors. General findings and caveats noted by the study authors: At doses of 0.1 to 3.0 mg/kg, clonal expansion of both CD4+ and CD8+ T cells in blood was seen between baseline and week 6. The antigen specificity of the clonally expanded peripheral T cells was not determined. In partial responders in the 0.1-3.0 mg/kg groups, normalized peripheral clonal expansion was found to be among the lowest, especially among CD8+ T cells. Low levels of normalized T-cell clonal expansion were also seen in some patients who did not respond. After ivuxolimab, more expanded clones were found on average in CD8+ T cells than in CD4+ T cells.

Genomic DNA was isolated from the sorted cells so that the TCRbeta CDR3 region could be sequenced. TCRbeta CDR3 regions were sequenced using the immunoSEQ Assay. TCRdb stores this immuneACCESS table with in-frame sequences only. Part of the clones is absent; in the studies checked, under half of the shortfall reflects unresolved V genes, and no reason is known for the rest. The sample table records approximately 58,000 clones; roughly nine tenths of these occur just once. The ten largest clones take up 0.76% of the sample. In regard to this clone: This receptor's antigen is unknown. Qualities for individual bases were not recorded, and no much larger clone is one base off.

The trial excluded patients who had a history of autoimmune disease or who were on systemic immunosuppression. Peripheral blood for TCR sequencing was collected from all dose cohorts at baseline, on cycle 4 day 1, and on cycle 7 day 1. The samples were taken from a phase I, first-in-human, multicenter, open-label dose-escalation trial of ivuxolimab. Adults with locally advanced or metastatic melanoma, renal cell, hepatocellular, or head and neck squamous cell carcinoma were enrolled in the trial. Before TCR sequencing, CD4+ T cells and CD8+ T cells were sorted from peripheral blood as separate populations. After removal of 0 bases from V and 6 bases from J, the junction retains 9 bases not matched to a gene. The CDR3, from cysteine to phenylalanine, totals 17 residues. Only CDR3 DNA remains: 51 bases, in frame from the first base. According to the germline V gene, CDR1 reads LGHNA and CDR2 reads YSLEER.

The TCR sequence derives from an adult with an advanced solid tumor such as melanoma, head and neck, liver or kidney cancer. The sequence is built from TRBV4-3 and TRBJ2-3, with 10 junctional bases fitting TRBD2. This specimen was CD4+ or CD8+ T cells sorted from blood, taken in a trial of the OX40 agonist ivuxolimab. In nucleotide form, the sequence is TGCGCCAGCAGCCAAGATCGTAGGACTAGCGGTACCGATACGCAGTATTTT. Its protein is CASSQDRRTSGTDTQYF.